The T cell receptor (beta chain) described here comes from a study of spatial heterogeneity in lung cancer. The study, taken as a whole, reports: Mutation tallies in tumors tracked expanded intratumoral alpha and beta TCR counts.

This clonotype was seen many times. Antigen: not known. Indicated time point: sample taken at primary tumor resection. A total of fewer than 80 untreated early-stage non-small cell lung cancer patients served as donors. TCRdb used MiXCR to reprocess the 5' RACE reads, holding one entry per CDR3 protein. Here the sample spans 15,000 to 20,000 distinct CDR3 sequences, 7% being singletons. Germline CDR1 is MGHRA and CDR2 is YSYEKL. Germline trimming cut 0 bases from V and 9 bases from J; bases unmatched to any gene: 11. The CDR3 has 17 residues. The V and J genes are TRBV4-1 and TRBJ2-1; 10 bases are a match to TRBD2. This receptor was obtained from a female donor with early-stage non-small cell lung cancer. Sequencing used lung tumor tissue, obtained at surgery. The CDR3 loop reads CASSQDPAGGLLAEQFF. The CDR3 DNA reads TGCGCCAGCAGCCAAGACCCAGCGGGGGGGCTTTTAGCTGAGCAGTTCTTC.